These 13 T cell receptor beta chains originate from one sample sequenced in a study of shared clonotypes between healthy human individuals. Using immunoSEQ multiplex PCR, the repertoire was profiled, and TCRdb retains in-frame clones only, with some absent. This table holds a few million clones, 90% to 97% found once. The sample was naive CD4+ T cells sorted from blood. Documented subset: CD45RA+ positively selected. The receptors shown here come from a man aged 18 to 29 in good health.

The V call is TRBV4-2, the J call TRBJ2-1, with D hard to call. Deletions cut 1 base from V and 5 bases from J, with 9 bases between. The CDR3 has 14 amino acids. CDR1 is LGHNA, CDR2 YNFKEQ, per germline. DNA for the CDR3: TGTGCCAGCAGCCAAGGTCCGGGCAACAATGAGCAGTTCTTC. Translating gives CASSQGPGNNEQFF.

The gene calls are TRBV4-1 and TRBJ2-1, with 8 bases fitting TRBD2. CDR3 length: 16 residues. J gave up 5 bases and V 7 bases, and 13 bases lay outside the gene matches. Germline V CDR1 and CDR2: MGHRA, YSYEKL. CDR3 region: CASTLLSGTLNNEQFF. CDR3 DNA sequence: TGCGCCAGCACACTACTTAGCGGGACCCTCAACAATGAGCAGTTCTTC.

The V gene is TRBV19, the J gene TRBJ1-4, with D hard to call. Germline V gene sequence: CDR1 LNHDA, CDR2 SQIVND (reference sequence). Between the trimmed V and J ends, which lost 1 base and 3 bases, there was a span of 9 bases. The CDR3 is 15 residues long. CDR3 region: CASSIAPGANEKLFF. In DNA, the CDR3 is TGTGCCAGTAGTATAGCCCCGGGTGCTAATGAAAAACTGTTTTTT.

V usage is TRBV11-1 and J usage is TRBJ2-7; D may match TRBD1 or TRBD2 (5 bases each). The CDR3 extends over 13 amino acids. Trimming removed 2 bases at V and 5 bases at J, with 10 bases between. Germline loops: CDR1 SGHAT, CDR2 FQDESV (reference sequence). The CDR3 DNA is TGTGCCAGCAGCTTACTCGGGACCGACGAGCAGTACTTC. Protein product: CASSLLGTDEQYF. The whole variable domain, remainder taken from reference TRBV11-1 and TRBJ2-7, is EAEVAQSPRYKITEKSQAVAFWCDPISGHATLYWYRQILGQGPELLVQFQDESVVDDSQLPKDRFSAERLKGVDSTLKIQPAELGDSAMYLCASSLLGTDEQYFGPGTRLTVT.

In this sample, this clone turned up once. This chain links TRBV7-6 with TRBJ2-3; TRBD1 is a possible D gene (6 bases). Germline values: CDR1 SGHVS, CDR2 FNYEAQ. The CDR3 has 14 residues. The ends were cut back, 5 bases at V and 3 bases at J, with 12 bases in the middle. CDR3: CASSRHGQTDTQYF. Written as DNA, the CDR3 is TGTGCCAGCAGCCGACATGGACAGACAGATACGCAGTATTTT. Full variable domain (rest looked up from reference TRBV7-6 and TRBJ2-3): GAGVSQSPRYKVTKRGQDVALRCDPISGHVSLYWYRQALGQGPEFLTYFNYEAQQDKSGLPNDRFSAERPEGSISTLTIQRTEQRDSAMYRCASSRHGQTDTQYFGPGTRLTVL.

The genes are TRBV7-6 and TRBJ2-5, with 13 positions matching TRBD2. Unmatched junction bases numbered 4, after V lost 4 bases and J lost 5 bases. CDR3 size: 15 residues. The germline V gene has CDR1 SGHVS and CDR2 FNYEAQ. CDR3 loop: CASSYTGLAGETQYF. The DNA for the CDR3 is TGTGCCAGCAGCTACACGGGACTAGCGGGGGAGACCCAGTACTTC. Based on the CDR3 plus reference TRBV7-6 and TRBJ2-5, the full variable domain is GAGVSQSPRYKVTKRGQDVALRCDPISGHVSLYWYRQALGQGPEFLTYFNYEAQQDKSGLPNDRFSAERPEGSISTLTIQRTEQRDSAMYRCASSYTGLAGETQYFGPGTRLLVL.

The chain links TRBV25-1 to TRBJ2-1; D gene ambiguous. V was pared by 5 bases and J by 2 bases, with 13 bases between. Germline CDR1 and CDR2: MGHDK and SYGVNS. The CDR3 contains 15 residues. CDR3 region: CASSKLSEPYNEQFF. CDR3 DNA: TGTGCCAGCAGTAAGTTATCGGAACCCTACAATGAGCAGTTCTTC.

The chain joins TRBV10-1 to TRBJ1-2, with D perhaps TRBD1 (5 bases). CDR3 length: 15 residues. Germline values: CDR1 WNHNN, CDR2 SYGVQD (reference sequence). Deletions cut 7 bases from V and 7 bases from J, with 22 bases between. The CDR3 DNA sequence: TGCGCCAGCAACTCCCGGGACTTAATGCCTATTGGCTACACCTTC. Residues: CASNSRDLMPIGYTF.

V gene TRBV2 combines with J gene TRBJ1-1, with D possibly matching TRBD1 (5 bases). Germline V lookup: CDR1 SNHLY, CDR2 FYNNEI. V was shortened by 9 bases and J by 2 bases, with 10 bases between the two germline ends. The CDR3 extends over 12 amino acids. The CDR3 here is CASYRSNTEAFF. In nucleotides, the CDR3 is TGTGCCAGTTACAGGAGCAACACTGAAGCTTTCTTT.

This chain uses TRBV5-1 with TRBJ2-7, with 7 bases identical to TRBD1. The CDR3 has 15 residues. Germline V lookup: CDR1 SGHRS, CDR2 YFSETQ. Unmatched junction bases numbered 7, after V lost 3 bases and J lost 1 base. The CDR3 region is CASSSSSGQSYEQYF. The CDR3, as DNA: TGCGCCAGCAGCTCAAGTTCGGGACAGTCCTACGAGCAGTACTTC. The whole variable domain, remainder taken from reference TRBV5-1 and TRBJ2-7, is KAGVTQTPRYLIKTRGQQVTLSCSPISGHRSVSWYQQTPGQGLQFLFEYFSETQRNKGNFPGRFSGRQFSNSRSEMNVSTLELGDSALYLCASSSSSGQSYEQYFGPGTRLTVT.

As for this clone: At the DNA level, this CDR3 is encoded by other sequences in the same sample as well. The chain carries TRBV2 and TRBJ2-7, with TRBD1 matching 8 bases. The CDR3 is made up of 13 amino acids. Germline CDR1 and CDR2: SNHLY and FYNNEI. The V gene end was trimmed by 6 bases and the J gene end by 2 bases; junction bases not matched to a gene: 3. Here the CDR3 DNA reads TGTGCCAGCAGAACAGGGGGGACCTACGAGCAGTACTTC. This gives the protein CASRTGGTYEQYF. The full variable domain, completed using reference TRBV2 and TRBJ2-7, is EPEVTQTPSHQVTQMGQEVILRCVPISNHLYFYWYRQILGQKVEFLVSFYNNEISEKSEIFDDQFSVERPDGSNFTLKIRSTKLEDSAMYFCASRTGGTYEQYFGPGTRLTVT.

V and J are TRBV14 and TRBJ2-7; D ambiguous. The CDR3 is 14 residues long. V dropped 0 bases and J dropped 3 bases, with 9 bases sitting between them. CDR1 SGHDN and CDR2 FVKESK come from the germline V gene. The CDR3 nucleotides are TGTGCCAGCAGCCAAGAAACTGCTGTCTACGAGCAGTACTTC. Its translation is CASSQETAVYEQYF.

The chain recombines TRBV7-2 with TRBJ2-7; D call uncertain. V was shortened by 2 bases and J by 7 bases, with 9 bases between the two germline ends. Germline V lookup: CDR1 SGHTA, CDR2 FQGNSA. The CDR3 has 12 amino acids. The chain's CDR3 is CASSLLPGEQYF. The DNA of the CDR3 is TGTGCCAGCAGCTTACTACCGGGTGAGCAGTACTTC.